A selection of T cell receptor beta chains follows, all from one sample in a study of T cell responses to AZD1222 COVID-19 vaccine. The table came from immunoSEQ multiplex PCR; TCRdb's copy has only in-frame clones and leaves some out. The sample consists of tens of thousands of clones, over 85% of them appearing once. The sequencing used peripheral blood, collected on day 0 of MenACWY control vaccination. Receptors originate from an adult in good health. Both conserved end residues are part of each CDR3. The order of the fields is J gene, V gene, D gene, CDR3 protein, CDR3 DNA. D genes are given only for firm matches.

>TRBJ1-2|TRBV19|TRBD1
CASSIDHRGRLYGYTF
TGTGCCAGTAGTATAGATCACAGGGGCCGATTGTATGGCTACACCTTC
>TRBJ2-5|TRBV6-2/TRBV6-3|.
CASSRRQETQYF
TGTGCCAGCAGTAGAAGGCAAGAGACCCAGTACTTC
>TRBJ1-3|TRBV28|.
CASISGSSGNTIYF
TGTGCCAGCATTTCGGGGAGCTCTGGAAACACCATATATTTT
>TRBJ1-3|TRBV4-1|.
CASSQVRGDGNTIYF
TGCGCCAGCAGCCAAGTCAGGGGAGATGGAAACACCATATATTTT
>TRBJ2-3|TRBV5-6|.
CASSLVVRGTDTQYF
TGTGCCAGCAGCTTGGTGGTCCGGGGCACAGATACGCAGTATTTT
>TRBJ2-2|TRBV4-3|TRBD1
CASSQGYRGAGELFF
TGCGCCAGCAGCCAAGGGTACAGGGGCGCCGGGGAGCTGTTTTTT
>TRBJ2-1|TRBV6-6|TRBD2
CASNPLLAGGSNEQFF
TGTGCCAGCAACCCTCTACTAGCGGGGGGGAGCAATGAGCAGTTCTTC
>TRBJ2-7|TRBV4-3|TRBD1
CASSLYRDRDYEQYF
TGCGCCAGCAGCCTGTACCGGGACAGAGACTACGAGCAGTACTTC
>TRBJ2-3|TRBV7-6|.
CASSLVGVGGTDTQYF
TGTGCCAGCAGCTTAGTAGGAGTAGGGGGCACAGATACGCAGTATTTT
>TRBJ1-5|TRBV15|.
CATSRDMARVVNQPQHF
TGTGCCACCAGCAGAGATATGGCCCGAGTGGTCAATCAGCCCCAGCATTTT
>TRBJ2-7|TRBV28|.
CAIEGQTSSYEQYF
TGTGCCATAGAAGGACAGACGAGCTCCTACGAGCAGTACTTC
>TRBJ2-7|TRBV2|.
CASSNFDEQYF
TGTGCCAGCAGTAATTTCGACGAGCAGTACTTC
>TRBJ1-1|TRBV27|TRBD1
CASSNRQGRTEAFF
TGTGCCAGCAGTAATCGACAGGGAAGAACTGAAGCTTTCTTT
>TRBJ2-1|TRBV30|TRBD2
CAWSLGLAGTNEQFF
TGTGCCTGGAGTCTCGGACTAGCGGGGACTAATGAGCAGTTCTTC
>TRBJ2-3|TRBV5-4|.
CASSPSTDTQYF
TGTGCCAGCAGCCCCAGCACAGATACGCAGTATTTT
>TRBJ2-3|TRBV12-3/TRBV12-4|TRBD1
CASSSGGADTQYF
TGTGCCAGCAGTTCAGGGGGAGCTGATACGCAGTATTTT
>TRBJ2-7|TRBV27|.
CASSLGGSREQYF
TGTGCCAGCAGTTTAGGCGGCAGCCGAGAGCAGTACTTC
>TRBJ1-6|TRBV6-2/TRBV6-3|.
CASSYEGGYSPLHF
TGTGCCAGCAGTTATGAAGGGGGATATTCACCCCTCCACTTT
>TRBJ1-1|TRBV25-1|.
CASSEWAGRQNTEAFF
TGTGCCAGCAGTGAATGGGCGGGGCGGCAGAACACTGAAGCTTTCTTT
>TRBJ2-3|TRBV30|TRBD2
CAWDEIGGGSTDTQYF
TGTGCCTGGGATGAGATTGGCGGGGGGAGCACAGATACGCAGTATTTT